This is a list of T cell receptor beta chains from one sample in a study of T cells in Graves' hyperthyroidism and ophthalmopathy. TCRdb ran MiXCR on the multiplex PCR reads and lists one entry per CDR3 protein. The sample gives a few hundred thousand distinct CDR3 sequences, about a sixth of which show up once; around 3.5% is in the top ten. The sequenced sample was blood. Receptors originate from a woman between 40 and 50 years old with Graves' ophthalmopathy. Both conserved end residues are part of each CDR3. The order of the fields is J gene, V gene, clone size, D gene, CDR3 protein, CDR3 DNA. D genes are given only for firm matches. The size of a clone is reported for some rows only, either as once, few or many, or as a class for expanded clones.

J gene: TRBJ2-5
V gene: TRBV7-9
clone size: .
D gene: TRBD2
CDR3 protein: CASSLVYQRGDQETQYF
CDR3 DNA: TGTGCCAGCAGCTTAGTCTATCAGCGGGGGGACCAAGAGACCCAGTACTTC

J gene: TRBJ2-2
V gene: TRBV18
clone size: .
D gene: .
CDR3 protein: CASSPDGVATGELFF
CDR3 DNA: TGTGCCAGCTCACCAGATGGGGTTGCCACCGGGGAGCTGTTTTTT

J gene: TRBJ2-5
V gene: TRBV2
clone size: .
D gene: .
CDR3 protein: CASSPAAQYF
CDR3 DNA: TGTGCCAGCAGCCCCGCCGCCCAGTACTTC

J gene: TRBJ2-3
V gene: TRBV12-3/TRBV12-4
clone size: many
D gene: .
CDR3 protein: CASSPTPLDTQYF
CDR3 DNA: TGTGCCAGCAGTCCGACCCCATTGGATACGCAGTATTTT

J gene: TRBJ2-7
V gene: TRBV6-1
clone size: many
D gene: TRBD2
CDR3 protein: CASSEIAGQSHEQYF
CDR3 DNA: TGTGCCAGCAGTGAGATAGCGGGCCAGTCACACGAGCAGTACTTC

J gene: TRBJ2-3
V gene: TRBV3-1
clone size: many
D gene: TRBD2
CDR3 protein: CASSQDGGRTQYF
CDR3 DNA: TGTGCCAGCAGCCAAGACGGCGGGAGAACGCAGTATTTT

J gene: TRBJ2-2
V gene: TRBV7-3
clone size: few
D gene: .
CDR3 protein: CASSPLAAGELFF
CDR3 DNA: TGTGCCAGCAGCCCCCTGGCGGCGGGGGAGCTGTTTTTT

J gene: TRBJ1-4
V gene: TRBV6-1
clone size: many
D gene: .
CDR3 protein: CASSPMGEKLFF
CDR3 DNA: TGTGCCAGCAGCCCTATGGGGGAAAAACTGTTTTTT

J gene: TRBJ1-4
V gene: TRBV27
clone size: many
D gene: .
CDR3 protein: CASRGPRDGKNEKLFF
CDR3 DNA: TGTGCCAGCAGGGGGCCACGGGACGGTAAAAATGAAAAACTGTTTTTT

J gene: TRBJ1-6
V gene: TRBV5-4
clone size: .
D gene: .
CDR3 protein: CASSWGDPSAPLHF
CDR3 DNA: TGTGCCAGCAGCTGGGGGGATCCCTCAGCCCCCCTCCACTTT

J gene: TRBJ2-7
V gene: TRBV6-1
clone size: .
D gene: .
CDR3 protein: CASSEQDLSSYEQYF
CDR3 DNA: TGTGCCAGCAGTGAGCAGGACCTCAGCTCCTACGAGCAGTACTTC

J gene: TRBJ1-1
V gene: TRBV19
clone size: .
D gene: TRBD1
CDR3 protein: CASSARAGGTEAFF
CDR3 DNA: TGTGCCAGTAGCGCCCGGGCAGGGGGCACTGAAGCTTTCTTT

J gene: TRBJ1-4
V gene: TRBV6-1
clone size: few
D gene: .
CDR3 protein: CASTTQGTHEKLFF
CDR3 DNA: TGTGCCAGCACCACGCAGGGGACGCATGAAAAACTGTTTTTT

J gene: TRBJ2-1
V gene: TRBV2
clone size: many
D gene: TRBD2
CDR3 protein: CASILSGARGEQFF
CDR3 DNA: TGTGCCAGCATTCTCAGCGGGGCTAGAGGGGAGCAGTTCTTC

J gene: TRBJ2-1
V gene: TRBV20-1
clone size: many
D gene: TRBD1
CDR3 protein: CSALVGGTGSNEQFF
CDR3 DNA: TGCAGTGCCCTCGTGGGCGGGACAGGGTCAAATGAGCAGTTCTTC

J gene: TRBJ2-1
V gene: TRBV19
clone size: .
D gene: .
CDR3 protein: CASSVGTTYNEQFF
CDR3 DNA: TGTGCCAGTAGTGTCGGGACAACATACAATGAGCAGTTCTTC

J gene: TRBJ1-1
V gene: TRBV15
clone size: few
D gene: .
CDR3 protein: CATSGDPGRGALNTEAFF
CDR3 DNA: TGTGCCACCAGCGGCGACCCGGGACGGGGAGCTTTGAACACTGAAGCTTTCTTT

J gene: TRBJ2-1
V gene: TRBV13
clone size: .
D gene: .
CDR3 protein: CASSLEDKPYNEQFF
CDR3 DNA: TGTGCCAGCAGCTTAGAAGACAAGCCCTACAATGAGCAGTTCTTC

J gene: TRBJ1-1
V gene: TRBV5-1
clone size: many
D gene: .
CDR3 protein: CASSTGQAYEAFF
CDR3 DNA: TGCGCCAGCAGTACCGGGCAAGCTTATGAAGCTTTCTTT

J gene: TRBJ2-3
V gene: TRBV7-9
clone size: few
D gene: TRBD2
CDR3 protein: CASSPRTSGGRDTQYF
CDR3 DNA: TGTGCCAGCAGCCCCCGGACTAGCGGGGGTCGGGATACGCAGTATTTT

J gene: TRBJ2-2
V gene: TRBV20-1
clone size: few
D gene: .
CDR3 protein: CSAAAGLTGELFF
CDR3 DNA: TGCAGTGCCGCCGCTGGGCTGACCGGGGAGCTGTTTTTT

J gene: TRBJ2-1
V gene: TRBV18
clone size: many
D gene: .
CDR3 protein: CASSPPGAAGEQFF
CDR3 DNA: TGTGCCAGCTCACCACCGGGGGCAGCTGGTGAGCAGTTCTTC

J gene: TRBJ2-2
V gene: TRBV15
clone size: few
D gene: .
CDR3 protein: CATSIGDTGELFF
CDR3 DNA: TGTGCCACCAGCATCGGGGACACCGGGGAGCTGTTTTTT

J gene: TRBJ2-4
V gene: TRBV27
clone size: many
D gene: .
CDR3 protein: CASSLREGGNIQYF
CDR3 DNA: TGTGCCAGCAGTTTAAGGGAGGGGGGAAACATTCAGTACTTC

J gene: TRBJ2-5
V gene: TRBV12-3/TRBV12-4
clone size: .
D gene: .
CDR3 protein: CASSFGLGETQYF
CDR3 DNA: TGTGCCAGCAGTTTTGGTCTAGGGGAGACCCAGTACTTC

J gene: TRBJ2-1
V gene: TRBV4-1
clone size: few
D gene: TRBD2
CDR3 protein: CASSQLAGDRNEQFF
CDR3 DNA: TGCGCCAGCAGCCAACTAGCGGGGGATAGGAATGAGCAGTTCTTC

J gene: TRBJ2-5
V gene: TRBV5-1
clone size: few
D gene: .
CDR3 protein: CASSSDKIETQYF
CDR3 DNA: TGCGCCAGCAGCTCGGACAAAATAGAGACCCAGTACTTC

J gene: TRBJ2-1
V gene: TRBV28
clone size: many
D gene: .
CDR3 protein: CASTGSSYNEQFF
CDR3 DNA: TGTGCCAGCACCGGGAGCTCCTACAATGAGCAGTTCTTC

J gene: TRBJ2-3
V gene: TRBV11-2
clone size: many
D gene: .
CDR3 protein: CASSLSRGTDTQYF
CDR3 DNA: TGTGCCAGCAGCTTATCCAGGGGCACAGATACGCAGTATTTT

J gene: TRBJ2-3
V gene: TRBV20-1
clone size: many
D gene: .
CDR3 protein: CSAVGPATQYF
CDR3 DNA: TGCAGCGCAGTCGGCCCAGCTACGCAGTATTTT

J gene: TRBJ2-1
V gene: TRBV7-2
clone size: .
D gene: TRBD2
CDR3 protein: CASSLVPSGGGSEQFF
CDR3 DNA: TGTGCCAGCAGCTTAGTTCCGAGCGGGGGGGGGAGTGAGCAGTTCTTC

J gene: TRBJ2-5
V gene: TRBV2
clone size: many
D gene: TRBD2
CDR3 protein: CASNPTSGSPETQYF
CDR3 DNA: TGTGCCAGCAACCCCACTAGCGGGAGCCCAGAGACCCAGTACTTC

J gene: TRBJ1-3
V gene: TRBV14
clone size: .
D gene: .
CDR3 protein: CASSTDNSGNTIYF
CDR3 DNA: TGTGCCAGCAGCACGGACAACTCTGGAAACACCATATATTTT

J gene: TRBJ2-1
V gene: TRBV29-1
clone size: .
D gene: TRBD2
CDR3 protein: CSVVRTSGVYNEQFF
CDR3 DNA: TGCAGCGTTGTTAGGACTAGCGGGGTGTACAATGAGCAGTTCTTC

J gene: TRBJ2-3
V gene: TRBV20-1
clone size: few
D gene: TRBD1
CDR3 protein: CSATRTTGGKDTQYF
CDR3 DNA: TGCAGTGCAACGAGAACCACAGGGGGCAAAGATACGCAGTATTTT

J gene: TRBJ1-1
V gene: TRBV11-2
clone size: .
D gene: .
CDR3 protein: CASSFIRVMSELNTEAFF
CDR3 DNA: TGTGCCAGCAGCTTCATCAGGGTAATGTCGGAATTGAACACTGAAGCTTTCTTT

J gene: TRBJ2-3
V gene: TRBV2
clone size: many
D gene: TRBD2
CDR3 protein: CASSAPSSGRTDTQYF
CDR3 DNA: TGTGCCAGCAGTGCGCCCTCTAGCGGCCGCACAGATACGCAGTATTTT

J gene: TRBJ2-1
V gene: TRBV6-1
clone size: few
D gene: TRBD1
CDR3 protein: CASRLDRASYNEQFF
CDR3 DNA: TGTGCCAGCAGGCTCGACAGGGCTTCCTACAATGAGCAGTTCTTC

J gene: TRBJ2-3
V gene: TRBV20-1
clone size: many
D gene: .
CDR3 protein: CSASPGPERDTQYF
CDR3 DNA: TGCAGTGCTTCACCCGGACCCGAAAGGGATACGCAGTATTTT

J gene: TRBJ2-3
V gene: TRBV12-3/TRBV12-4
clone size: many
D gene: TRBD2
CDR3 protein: CASSLILAGGHTQYF
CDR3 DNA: TGTGCCAGCAGTTTAATCCTAGCGGGGGGTCATACGCAGTATTTT

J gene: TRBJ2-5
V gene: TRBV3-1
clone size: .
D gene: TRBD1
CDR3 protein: CASSQVAGQEETQYF
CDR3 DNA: TGTGCCAGCAGCCAAGTTGCCGGACAGGAAGAGACCCAGTACTTC

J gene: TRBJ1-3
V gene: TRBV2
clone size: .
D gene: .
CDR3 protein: CASSPKTRGRTLSGNTIYF
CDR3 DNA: TGTGCCAGCTCACCAAAGACCCGAGGCAGGACTCTCTCTGGAAACACCATATATTTT

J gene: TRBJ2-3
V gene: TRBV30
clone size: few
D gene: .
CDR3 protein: CAWSVQSGGDTQYF
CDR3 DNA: TGTGCCTGGAGTGTGCAGTCTGGGGGAGATACGCAGTATTTT

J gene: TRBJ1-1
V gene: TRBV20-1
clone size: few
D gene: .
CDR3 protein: CSARPSGLTGGGAFF
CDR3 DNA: TGCAGTGCTAGACCATCTGGGCTAACCGGCGGAGGAGCTTTCTTT

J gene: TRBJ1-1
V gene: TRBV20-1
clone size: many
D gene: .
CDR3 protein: CSASSAGLGTEAFF
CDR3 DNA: TGCAGTGCTAGTAGCGCAGGTTTGGGTACTGAAGCTTTCTTT

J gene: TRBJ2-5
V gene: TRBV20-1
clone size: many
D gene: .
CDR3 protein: CSAKARVSAYETQYF
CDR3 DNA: TGCAGTGCCAAGGCTAGGGTTAGTGCTTATGAGACCCAGTACTTC

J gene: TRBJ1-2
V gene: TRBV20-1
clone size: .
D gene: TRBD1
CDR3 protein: CSARQGSYGYTF
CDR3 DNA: TGCAGTGCCAGACAGGGGAGCTATGGCTACACCTTC

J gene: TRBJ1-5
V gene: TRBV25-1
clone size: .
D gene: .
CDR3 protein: CASSETGKQPQHF
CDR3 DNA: TGTGCCAGCAGTGAAACAGGCAAACAGCCCCAGCATTTT

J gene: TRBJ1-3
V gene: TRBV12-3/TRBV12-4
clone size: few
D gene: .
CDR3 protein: CASSFYQGTGNTIYF
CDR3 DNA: TGTGCCAGCAGTTTCTACCAGGGAACCGGAAACACCATATATTTT

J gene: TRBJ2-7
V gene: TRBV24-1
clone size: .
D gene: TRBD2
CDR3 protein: CATNATRGERPKVIYEQYF
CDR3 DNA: TGTGCCACCAATGCCACTCGGGGGGAACGCCCCAAAGTCATCTACGAGCAGTACTTC

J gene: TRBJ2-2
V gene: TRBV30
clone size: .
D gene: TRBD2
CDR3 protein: CAWSVNRNSGWTNTGELFF
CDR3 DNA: TGTGCCTGGAGTGTAAACAGAAATAGCGGGTGGACGAACACCGGGGAGCTGTTTTTT

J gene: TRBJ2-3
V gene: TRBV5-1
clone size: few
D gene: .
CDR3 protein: CASSFSGEQVDTQYF
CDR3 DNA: TGCGCCAGCAGCTTTTCTGGGGAACAGGTGGATACGCAGTATTTT